Each of the 20 T cell receptor beta chains below was sequenced from the same sample in a study of OX40 agonist ivuxolimab in advanced cancers. Profiled with immunoSEQ multiplex PCR; TCRdb holds only in-frame clones, not every one. The data contain about 48,000 clones, roughly 77% of them singletons. Here the sequenced sample was CD4+ or CD8+ T cells sorted from blood, taken in a trial of the OX40 agonist ivuxolimab. The source of these receptors is an adult with an advanced solid tumor such as melanoma, head and neck, liver or kidney cancer.

This clone showed up just once. This chain joins TRBV25-1 and TRBJ1-6; D is possibly TRBD1 (5 bases). V was trimmed by 2 bases and J by 4 bases, leaving 15 bases between them. The CDR3 contains 17 residues. Germline CDR1 reads MGHDK; CDR2 reads SYGVNS. CDR3 sequence (DNA): TGTGCCAGCAGTGAACTCGGGGCAGGACAATATAATTCACCCCTCCACTTT. Its protein is CASSELGAGQYNSPLHF.

The CDR3 DNA follows: TGTGCCAGCAGTTTCACCGGGACACCTACTAGCACAGATACGCAGTATTTT. It is translated as CASSFTGTPTSTDTQYF. This rearrangement joins TRBV7-9 to TRBJ2-3; TRBD1 is a possible D gene (6 bases). The CDR3 consists of 17 residues. V shed 6 bases and J shed 0 bases, with 19 bases lying between them. Per germline, CDR1 SEHNR and CDR2 FQNEAQ (reference sequence).

The V gene is TRBV7-9, the J gene TRBJ1-1; D not certain. V was cut by 6 bases and J by 0 bases, with 11 bases left in between. Germline loops: CDR1 SEHNR, CDR2 FQNEAQ (reference sequence). CDR3 length: 14 amino acids. CDR3 nucleotide sequence: TGTGCCAGCAGTCCAAGTTACATGAACACTGAAGCTTTCTTT. It yields the protein CASSPSYMNTEAFF. The full variable domain, its missing parts supplied by reference TRBV7-9 and TRBJ1-1, is DTGVSQNPRHKITKRGQNVTFRCDPISEHNRLYWYRQTLGQGPEFLTYFQNEAQLEKSRLLSDRFSAERPKGSFSTLEIQRTEQGDSAMYLCASSPSYMNTEAFFGQGTRLTVV.

This rearrangement joins TRBV5-5 to TRBJ1-2; D call uncertain. Germline V lookup: CDR1 SGHKS, CDR2 YYEKEE (reference sequence). This CDR3 contains 11 residues. V lost 4 bases and J lost 3, with 4 bases in between. The CDR3 is CASSGDYGYTF. The CDR3 DNA reads as TGTGCCAGCAGCGGAGACTATGGCTACACCTTC.

Within the sample, this clone is medium-sized. The CDR3 region is CAWSVPPRLSRTYEQYF. The CDR3 DNA follows: TGTGCCTGGAGTGTACCCCCCCGCCTAAGCAGGACCTACGAGCAGTACTTC. The chain is built from TRBV30 and TRBJ2-7; D is undetermined. The V gene lost 0 bases and the J gene lost 2 bases, with 20 bases spanning the gap. The CDR3 sequence is 17 residues long. CDR1 and CDR2 (germline): GTSNPN, SVGIG (reference sequence).

This clone was counted a few times. This chain connects TRBV2 to TRBJ2-7; D is uncertain. CDR1 is SNHLY and CDR2 is FYNNEI in the germline V gene. Trimming shortened V by 7 bases and J by 2 bases, and 12 bases separated the two germline ends. This CDR3 contains 13 residues. Here the CDR3 DNA reads TGTGCCAGCACAGGCAGGTACCCCTACGAGCAGTACTTC. Translated: CASTGRYPYEQYF. The complete variable domain, with remaining parts taken from reference TRBV2 and TRBJ2-7, reads EPEVTQTPSHQVTQMGQEVILRCVPISNHLYFYWYRQILGQKVEFLVSFYNNEISEKSEIFDDQFSVERPDGSNFTLKIRSTKLEDSAMYFCASTGRYPYEQYFGPGTRLTVT.

This chain links TRBV6-4 with TRBJ2-3; possibly TRBD1 or TRBD2 for D (5 bases each). Germline V CDR1 and CDR2: MRHNA, SNTAGT. Trimming removed 1 base from V and 0 bases from J, with 8 bases in between. The CDR3 length is 15 residues. CDR3 loop: CASSDWGGSTDTQYF. The CDR3 DNA sequence: TGTGCCAGCAGTGACTGGGGCGGGAGCACAGATACGCAGTATTTT.

V gene TRBV2 combines with J gene TRBJ2-7; 8 nucleotides agree with TRBD1. V shed 8 bases, J shed 2 bases, and the junction held 2 bases outside the gene matches. Germline-derived CDR1 and CDR2 are SNHLY and FYNNEI. The CDR3 extends over 12 amino acids. The CDR3 DNA follows: TGTGCCAGCCGACAGGGGCCCTACGAGCAGTACTTC. Residues: CASRQGPYEQYF. The full variable domain, rest sourced from reference TRBV2 and TRBJ2-7, is EPEVTQTPSHQVTQMGQEVILRCVPISNHLYFYWYRQILGQKVEFLVSFYNNEISEKSEIFDDQFSVERPDGSNFTLKIRSTKLEDSAMYFCASRQGPYEQYFGPGTRLTVT.

This clone qualifies as medium-sized. Other DNA sequences in the sample encode the same CDR3. The CDR3 bases are TGTGCCAGCAGTGTCTCCACAGATACGCAGTATTTT. Translation: CASSVSTDTQYF. The chain is built from TRBV2 and TRBJ2-3; the D is unclear. Trimming removed 4 bases at V and 2 bases at J, with 4 bases between. Looked up from germline, CDR1 is SNHLY and CDR2 is FYNNEI. The CDR3 contains 12 residues.

This clone was seen only a few times. The CDR3 is CASKTGDTYNSPLHF. The CDR3 DNA reads TGTGCCAGCAAAACGGGGGATACCTATAATTCACCCCTCCACTTT. This sequence joins TRBV5-6 and TRBJ1-6, with D maybe TRBD1 (5 bases). Trimming removed 6 bases from V and 2 bases from J, with 12 bases in between. The V gene's germline CDR1 is SGHDT and CDR2 YYEEEE. This CDR3 comprises 15 residues.

The chain uses TRBV5-6 and TRBJ2-7; no reliable D call. This CDR3 has 13 residues. Germline CDR1 and CDR2: SGHDT and YYEEEE. Trimming left V 4 bases short and J 2 bases short, with 10 bases between. The CDR3 bases are TGTGCCAGCAGCCGCAGTTTTACCTACGAGCAGTACTTC. This sequence encodes CASSRSFTYEQYF.

The chain combines TRBV5-1 with TRBJ2-5; TRBD2 aligns across 7 bases. J was trimmed by 6 bases and V by 3 bases; bases with no gene match: 5. The length of the CDR3 is 13 residues. Germline loops: CDR1 SGHRS, CDR2 YFSETQ. The CDR3 DNA follows: TGCGCCAGCAGCTCCGGACTAGAACAGACCCAGTACTTC. Its protein is CASSSGLEQTQYF.

The chain couples TRBV7-2 to TRBJ2-3; D is ambiguous. This CDR3 comprises 14 residues. Per germline, CDR1 SGHTA and CDR2 FQGNSA. V gave up 1 base and J gave up 2 bases, with 7 bases separating them. CDR3 amino acids: CASSLVLTTDTQYF. The DNA for the CDR3 is TGTGCCAGCAGCTTAGTTCTTACCACAGATACGCAGTATTTT. Supplemented by reference TRBV7-2 and TRBJ2-3, the full variable domain reads GAGVSQSPSNKVTEKGKDVELRCDPISGHTALYWYRQSLGQGLEFLIYFQGNSAPDKSGLPSDRFSAERTGGSVSTLTIQRTQQEDSAVYLCASSLVLTTDTQYFGPGTRLTVL.

The chain employs TRBV7-2 and TRBJ2-2, with D possibly matching TRBD1 (6 bases). The CDR3 totals 13 residues. Germline V gives CDR1 SGHTA, CDR2 FQGNSA. With 4 bases removed from V and 7 bases from J, the gap between germline ends came to 10 bases. DNA for the CDR3: TGTGCCAGCAGCTCTCAACAGGGCGGGGAGCTGTTTTTT. This codes for CASSSQQGGELFF.

This clone was seen more than once but under ten times. The DNA of the CDR3 is TGTGCTAGTGGTCTGCCCCAGCATTTT. Its translation: CASGLPQHF. This chain joins TRBV12-5 and TRBJ1-5, with no clear D. Deletions cut 5 bases from V and 9 bases from J, with 2 bases between. CDR3 length equals 9 residues. The germline V gene has CDR1 LGHNT and CDR2 FRNRAP.

The chain combines TRBV10-2 with TRBJ1-4; 12 bases align to TRBD1. Germline V lookup: CDR1 WSHSY, CDR2 SAAADI. V shed 2 bases and J 4 bases; nucleotides not matched to a gene: 8. This CDR3 contains 18 residues. CDR3 in amino acids: CASSEPGTGGRINEKLFF. CDR3 nucleotide sequence: TGCGCCAGCAGTGAGCCCGGGACAGGGGGCCGGATTAATGAAAAACTGTTTTTT.

This rearrangement joins TRBV5-1 to TRBJ2-5, with D tentatively TRBD2 (5 bases). The CDR3 is made up of 13 amino acids. The germline V gene encodes CDR1 SGHRS and CDR2 YFSETQ. The V end lost 6 bases, the J end lost 2 bases, and 11 bases lay between the germline ends. CDR3 bases: TGCGCCAGCACCGAGGGTAGACAAGAGACCCAGTACTTC. Translation: CASTEGRQETQYF.

The J gene is TRBJ2-7, the V gene TRBV7-2; TRBD2 matches 7 bases. J was trimmed by 6 bases and V by 7 bases; bases with no gene match: 12. The CDR3 runs to 14 residues. Germline CDR1 is SGHTA and CDR2 is FQGNSA. The CDR3 protein is CASTGGGVRVEQYF. CDR3 bases: TGTGCCAGCACTGGGGGGGGAGTTCGGGTCGAGCAGTACTTC.

This chain joins TRBV5-1 and TRBJ2-2, with TRBD2 as a possible D gene (6 bases). V lost 4 bases, J lost 6 bases, and 16 bases lay in between. Germline lookup yields CDR1 SGHRS and CDR2 YFSETQ. This CDR3 has 15 amino acids. The CDR3 region has the DNA TGCGCCAGCAGCCCGGGGCATGGGGGGTCCGGGGAGCTGTTTTTT. As protein: CASSPGHGGSGELFF.

This clone was seen just once. The genes are TRBV7-6 and TRBJ2-1; 12 bases match TRBD2. The CDR3 is 15 amino acids. Germline V CDR1 and CDR2: SGHVS, FNYEAQ. V trimming: 3 bases; J trimming: 6 bases; junction bases outside the gene matches: 3. CDR3 nucleotide sequence: TGTGCCAGCAGCTTCCGACTAGCGGGGGTCAATGAGCAGTTCTTC. Protein: CASSFRLAGVNEQFF.